The 5 T cell receptor beta chains below were found in one sample sequenced in a study of identical twins. TCRdb reanalysed the 5' RACE reads using MiXCR and keeps one entry per CDR3 protein. The table has about 1.7 million distinct CDR3 sequences, under 35% seen once. The sequencing sample was made of cord blood. The receptors were gathered from a newborn girl in good health.

V gene TRBV24-1 combines with J gene TRBJ2-5, with TRBD1 identical over 9 bases. CDR1 is KGHDR, CDR2 SFDVKD, per germline. The V segment lost 1 base and the J segment 2 bases; nucleotides outside the gene matches: 4. The CDR3 has 16 residues. The CDR3 region is CATSDLGTGLQETQYF. In DNA form, the CDR3 reads TGTGCCACCAGTGATTTAGGGACAGGGCTGCAAGAGACCCAGTACTTC.

This clonotype has more than one count but fewer than ten. The V gene is TRBV15, the J gene TRBJ2-4; D is perhaps TRBD2 (5 bases). The germline V gene has CDR1 LNHNV and CDR2 YYDKDF (reference sequence). The CDR3 contains 19 residues. Trimming took off 0 bases at V and 0 bases at J, with 18 bases between the two ends. For the CDR3, the DNA is TGTGCCACCAGCAGAGATATCGGGGATAGTGGCATAGCCAAAAACATTCAGTACTTC. It is translated as CATSRDIGDSGIAKNIQYF.

This clonotype has a single count. The chain has TRBV3-1 and TRBJ2-1; 10 positions match TRBD2. The end of the DNA aligns better with TRBJ2-7, so the J call may be wrong. The CDR3 totals 16 residues. Germline loops: CDR1 LGHDT, CDR2 YNNKEL (reference sequence). CDR3 in amino acids: CASSQGAGGIHNEQYF. The CDR3, as DNA: TGTGCCAGCAGCCAAGGAGCGGGAGGGATACACAATGAGCAGTACTTC.

This clonotype was seen repeatedly, ten times or more. The chain uses TRBV20-1 and TRBJ2-5; D unresolved. Germline CDR1 and CDR2: DFQATT and SNEGSKA (reference sequence). V lost 0 bases to trimming and J lost 4 bases, with 9 bases between them. There are 13 residues in the CDR3. Here the CDR3 DNA reads TGCAGTGCTAGAGATTTCCGCCCAGAGACCCAGTACTTC. Translated, it gives CSARDFRPETQYF.

The chain recombines TRBV4-1 with TRBJ2-5; the D is unclear. The length of the CDR3 is 15 residues. Between the trimmed V and J ends, which lost 6 bases and 1 base, there was a span of 15 bases. Per the germline V gene, CDR1 is MGHRA and CDR2 is YSYEKL. The CDR3 DNA is TGCGCCAGCAGACTTGTAGGTGTCTCCCAAGAGACCCAGTACTTC. It is translated as CASRLVGVSQETQYF.